Listed here is a single T cell receptor (beta chain). This sample is drawn from a study of blood T cell repertoires in COVID-19. Study-level background: Some COVID-19 samples were acute and others convalescent; all came from the United States, Italy and Spain. PBMCs, B-cell-depleted T cells, or T cells provided the cDNA or gDNA that made up the material.

Germline loops: CDR1 SGHRS, CDR2 YFSETQ. After removal of 4 bases from V and 7 bases from J, the junction contained 12 bases not matched to a gene. This CDR3 spans 15 amino acids. Source study methods: Quantification of nucleated cells was approximated via reference gene primer amplification. Clones were sequenced by immunoSEQ multiplex PCR, and TCRdb holds only the in-frame ones, with some missing. V, J and clone size are those of that table, while D and trimming were read from the DNA. In the table there are about 210,000 clones, roughly 86% of which are singletons. The chain joins TRBV5-1 to TRBJ2-7, with 9 bases identical to TRBD1. This TCR was recovered from a woman in her forties or fifties with active or convalescent COVID-19. Sample: peripheral blood. The CDR3 loop reads CASSPTSGTGIEQYF. In DNA, the CDR3 is TGCGCCAGCAGCCCAACCTCCGGGACAGGGATAGAGCAGTACTTC.